One TCR beta chain is described in this entry. The data were produced by immunoSEQ multiplex PCR, yet TCRdb's version contains in-frame clones alone and is incomplete. Of some 13,000 clones in the sample, about 95% are singletons; the top ten hold 7% to 9%. This record comes from a study of technical replicates of blood from a handful of donors. The CDR3 runs 11 residues. Deletions cut 8 bases from V and 1 base from J, with 5 bases between. Germline V gene data show CDR1 as MNHEY and CDR2 as SVGAGI. The J gene is TRBJ1-1, the V gene TRBV6-5; no firm D call. This TCR was recovered from a human donor in good health. Material for sequencing was PBMCs. CDR3 in DNA: TGTGCCAGCTCCAGGAACACTGAAGCTTTCTTT. Encoded protein: CASSRNTEAFF.